A selection of T cell receptor beta chains follows, all from one sample in a study of CXCR4 blockade with PD-1 therapy in pancreatic cancer. Repertoires were generated with immunoSEQ multiplex PCR, while TCRdb's copy carries only in-frame clones and drops some. Of about 3,500 clones listed, approximately 50% were seen once; the top ten hold 15% to 20%. The sample taken for sequencing was tumor tissue. These receptors were taken from a human donor with pancreatic ductal adenocarcinoma. Both conserved end residues are part of each CDR3. A D gene is named only where the DNA matches it firmly.

cdr3_aa,v_call,d_call,j_call
CASSSRTVQNEQFF,TRBV11-3,-,TRBJ2-1
CASKSREEAFF,TRBV19,-,TRBJ1-1
CAWSETFSGNTIYF,TRBV30,-,TRBJ1-3
CASSPYLHSTEAFF,TRBV9,-,TRBJ1-1
CASSYWQVHEQFF,TRBV6-8,-,TRBJ2-1
CATSRLAEGTDTQYF,TRBV15,TRBD2,TRBJ2-3
CASRDSGRGYTF,TRBV19,-,TRBJ1-2
CAWSVGRINTEAFF,TRBV30,-,TRBJ1-1
CASRTDMSGNTIYF,TRBV6-8,-,TRBJ1-3
CASSRDYNEQFF,TRBV6-8,-,TRBJ2-1
CASSSTTRGEETQYF,TRBV18,TRBD2,TRBJ2-5
CASSQGGTEAFF,TRBV25-1,TRBD1,TRBJ1-1
CASSRTRTERSFF,TRBV14,-,TRBJ1-1
CASGGLAEKLFF,TRBV19,-,TRBJ1-4
CASSQDRPRQGVYEQYF,TRBV4-1,TRBD1,TRBJ2-7
CASSDRNTEAFF,TRBV9,-,TRBJ1-1